This T cell receptor beta chain was found in a study of T cells in Graves' hyperthyroidism and ophthalmopathy. RNA transcripts yielded amplified TCR beta CDR3 regions. The HTBI set primed first-round TCR CDR3 RT-PCR. Each CDR3 protein gets one entry after TCRdb re-called the multiplex PCR reads with MiXCR. The data hold about 560,000 distinct CDR3 sequences, with over 15% observed a single time. Ten or more counts support this clonotype. What was sequenced was blood. The receptor's source is a young woman with Graves' hyperthyroidism.

The CDR3 loop reads CASSLSTRDHYEQYF. CDR3 sequence (DNA): TGTGCCAGCAGTTTATCAACGAGAGATCATTACGAGCAGTACTTC. V and J are TRBV27 and TRBJ2-7; D gene unclear. The CDR3 contains 15 residues. Germline V gene lookup returns CDR1 MNHEY and CDR2 SMNVEV (reference sequence). The V gene lost 0 bases and the J gene lost 4 bases, with 13 bases spanning the gap.